The 8 T cell receptor beta chains below all came from one sample that was sequenced in a study of fetal regulatory T cell absence and autoimmunity (dated by TCRdb to between 2016 and 2019). Library creation used the immunoSEQ multiplex PCR assay. TCRdb re-hosts the immuneACCESS table, in-frame sequences only. Its copies lack some clones; in the studies checked, an unresolved V gene accounts for under half of them, and the cause for the rest is not known. The table for this sample lists about 46,000 clones; about 80% of them were counted only once. 0.41% of the sample rests with the top ten. The sample taken for sequencing was cord blood. Source of these receptors: a newborn boy with IPEX syndrome.

This clone came up a few times. The rearrangement uses TRBV2 and TRBJ1-2; possibly TRBD1 for D (6 bases). V gave up 2 bases and J gave up 2 bases, with 12 bases separating them. In germline, CDR1 is SNHLY, CDR2 FYNNEI. The CDR3 is 15 residues long. CDR3: CASSESTGRNYGYTF. The DNA for the CDR3 is TGTGCCAGCAGTGAAAGTACAGGGAGGAACTATGGCTACACCTTC.

V gene TRBV7-2 combines with J gene TRBJ2-7; 11 bases align to TRBD1. With V trimmed by 1 base and J by 3 bases, 2 bases remained unmatched. The CDR3 covers 15 residues. CDR1 and CDR2 (germline): SGHTA, FQGNSA. CDR3 sequence (DNA): TGTGCCAGCAGCTTAGAGGGACAGGGGGGCTACGAGCAGTACTTC. It yields the protein CASSLEGQGGYEQYF. Full variable domain (missing parts from reference TRBV7-2 and TRBJ2-7): GAGVSQSPSNKVTEKGKDVELRCDPISGHTALYWYRQSLGQGLEFLIYFQGNSAPDKSGLPSDRFSAERTGGSVSTLTIQRTQQEDSAVYLCASSLEGQGGYEQYFGPGTRLTVT.

The V and J genes are TRBV29-1 and TRBJ1-2; 7 bases map to TRBD1. J gave up 4 bases and V 6 bases, and 5 bases lay outside the gene matches. Germline V gene lookup returns CDR1 SQVTM and CDR2 ANQGSEA. This CDR3 comprises 12 residues. The CDR3 DNA follows: TGCAGCGTGGACAGGTCCGTCTATGGCTACACCTTC. Translated, it gives CSVDRSVYGYTF. The entire variable domain, with the rest obtained from reference TRBV29-1 and TRBJ1-2, is as follows: SAVISQKPSRDICQRGTSLTIQCQVDSQVTMMFWYRQQPGQSLTLIATANQGSEATYESGFVIDKFPISRPNLTFSTLTVSNMSPEDSSIYLCSVDRSVYGYTFGSGTRLTVV.

The V gene is TRBV5-1, the J gene TRBJ1-4; 7 bases match TRBD1. The V segment lost 0 bases and the J segment 8 bases; nucleotides outside the gene matches: 10. Germline lookup yields CDR1 SGHRS and CDR2 YFSETQ. The CDR3 is made up of 16 amino acids. The CDR3 spells CASSLGPQGLWEKLFF. CDR3 in DNA: TGCGCCAGCAGCTTGGGACCACAGGGGCTGTGGGAAAAACTGTTTTTT.

This clone was picked up one time. The chain joins TRBV18 to TRBJ1-4; 7 bases match TRBD1. V gave up 4 bases and J gave up 1 base; unmatched junction bases: 3. This CDR3 spans 15 amino acids. Germline V gene sequence: CDR1 KGHSH, CDR2 LQKENI. CDR3 in DNA: TGTGCCAGCTCACGCAACAGGGGAACTAATGAAAAACTGTTTTTT. This translates into CASSRNRGTNEKLFF.

CDR3: CASSQERGLAGNNEQFF. The CDR3 DNA reads as TGCGCCAGCAGCCAAGAACGGGGTTTAGCGGGGAACAATGAGCAGTTCTTC. This chain links TRBV4-3 with TRBJ2-1; 8 nucleotides match TRBD2. Looked up from germline, CDR1 is LGHNA and CDR2 is YSLEER. The CDR3 runs to 17 residues. With 0 bases clipped from V and 5 bases from J, the junction kept 9 bases outside the gene matches.

This clone was recorded once. The chain uses TRBV4-1 and TRBJ1-5; D gene unclear. This CDR3 comprises 14 residues. Trimming shortened V by 2 bases and J by 5 bases, and 10 bases separated the two germline ends. CDR1 and CDR2 from the germline V gene are MGHRA and YSYEKL. The CDR3: CASSQISIDQPQHF. CDR3 nucleotides: TGCGCCAGCAGCCAAATAAGTATTGATCAGCCCCAGCATTTT.

This chain connects TRBV21-1 to TRBJ2-6. TRBV21-1 is classified as a pseudogene. This CDR3 has 16 residues. CDR3 region: CASSNLGFSGANVLTF. The DNA of the CDR3 is TGTGCCAGCAGCAATTTGGGGTTTTCTGGGGCCAACGTCCTGACTTTC.